This T cell receptor (beta chain) is from a study of cytomegalovirus exposure and HLA in healthy donors. Looking at the study overall: Within the Caucasian-associated ancestry cluster were approximately 77% of the 398 genotyped donors.

The CDR3 totals 14 residues. Per germline, CDR1 MNHNS and CDR2 SASEGT. Between the trimmed V and J ends, which lost 0 bases and 8 bases, there was a span of 13 bases. Broader study findings: With DRB1 most and HLA-C fewest, TCR association rates differed between HLA loci in a later analysis. Investigators reported 150 to 200 TCR beta chains as tied to cytomegalovirus.

The PCR contained 60 Vbeta and 13 Jbeta primers. Some clones are missing from TCRdb's copy, which holds only in-frame ones; the method was immunoSEQ multiplex PCR. The table has some 160,000 clones, nearly 80% seen once; the top ten hold about 1.8%. In the case of this clone: Its matching antigen is unknown.

This TCR was sampled from a woman in her thirties in good health and CMV-seronegative. Sequenced input: PBMCs. The V and J genes are TRBV6-1 and TRBJ1-2; maybe TRBD1 (5 bases). The CDR3 nucleotides are TGTGCCAGCAGTGAAGCGGGGCGTCACGAGGGCTACACCTTC. It specifies CASSEAGRHEGYTF.